This TCR beta chain was obtained from a study of OX40 agonist ivuxolimab in advanced cancers. Whole-study findings and limits: At 0.1 to 3.0 mg/kg and by week 6, clonal expansion occurred in CD4+ and CD8+ blood T cells.

Sequencing was performed with immunoSEQ multiplex PCR; in TCRdb, only in-frame clones are kept and a portion is missing. The sample records under 65,000 clones, about nine tenths being singletons. It was autoimmune disease history or systemic immunosuppression that excluded patients. As concerns this clone: Its antigen is not identified.

Per the germline V gene, CDR1 is SGHAT and CDR2 is FQNNGV. This CDR3 has 14 residues. Between the trimmed V and J ends, which lost 0 bases and 6 bases, there was a span of 12 bases. This clonotype was sampled from an adult with an advanced solid tumor such as melanoma, head and neck, liver or kidney cancer. The sample consisted of CD4+ or CD8+ T cells sorted from blood, taken in a trial of the OX40 agonist ivuxolimab. The rearrangement joins TRBV11-2 to TRBJ2-7, with unresolved D. Here the CDR3 reads CASSLDSSVGEQYF. The CDR3 region has the DNA TGTGCCAGCAGCTTAGATTCGTCGGTTGGCGAGCAGTACTTC.